Described below is a single TCR beta chain sequence and its context. Its specificity is not known. The CDR3 extends over 16 amino acids. CDR1 SGHDN and CDR2 FVKESK come from the germline V gene. V was clipped by 1 base and J by 0 bases; unmatched bases: 5. The assay that was used to sequence DNA from cultured CD4+ T cells was the Oncomine TCR Beta short-read assay. MiXCR, run by TCRdb on the PCR reads, gives a single entry per CDR3 protein. The sample comprises more than 12,000 distinct CDR3 sequences, less than 30% of which are singletons, and about 25% rests with the top ten. The source of the sample is a study of vaccination and CD4 T cells after COVID-19. About the study: The convalescents, six males and four females, included two who were Hispanic.

Overall study findings and caveats: In convalescent patients, 304 of 307 vaccine-specific clones were mono-reactive for SARS-CoV-2 spike.

Sample treatment: roughly 10-day PBMC culture with coronavirus spike peptide pools or control peptides (ViraFEST assay). The chain links TRBV14 to TRBJ1-1, with 7 bases lining up with TRBD1. The sample consisted of cultured CD4+ T cells from blood. The receptor's source is a human donor with COVID-19. The CDR3 nucleotides are TGTGCCAGCAGCCAAGTCACAGGGGTGGTGAACACTGAAGCTTTCTTT. Translation gives CASSQVTGVVNTEAFF.